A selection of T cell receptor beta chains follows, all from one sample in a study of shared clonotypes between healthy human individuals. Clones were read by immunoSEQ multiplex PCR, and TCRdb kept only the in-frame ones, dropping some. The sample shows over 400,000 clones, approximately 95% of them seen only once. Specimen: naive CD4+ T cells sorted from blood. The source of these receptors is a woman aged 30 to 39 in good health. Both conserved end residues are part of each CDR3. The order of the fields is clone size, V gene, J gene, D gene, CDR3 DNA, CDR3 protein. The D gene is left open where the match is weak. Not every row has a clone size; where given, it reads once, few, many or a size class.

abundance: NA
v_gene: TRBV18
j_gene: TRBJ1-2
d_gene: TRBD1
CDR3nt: TGTGCCAGCTCCCCGACAGGGGGAGACAACTATGGCTACACCTTC
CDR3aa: CASSPTGGDNYGYTF

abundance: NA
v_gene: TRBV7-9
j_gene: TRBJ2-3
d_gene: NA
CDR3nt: TGTGCCAGCAGCTCCTCTTTGGATACGCAGTATTTT
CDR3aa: CASSSSLDTQYF

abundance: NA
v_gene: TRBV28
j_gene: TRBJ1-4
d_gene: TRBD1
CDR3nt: TGTGCCAGCAGTTTTCCGGGGACAGGGCACGAAAAACTGTTTTTT
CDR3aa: CASSFPGTGHEKLFF

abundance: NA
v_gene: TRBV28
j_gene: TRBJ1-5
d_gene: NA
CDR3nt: TGTGCCAGCCGTCGGGACGGAGTTAGCAATCAGCCCCAGCATTTT
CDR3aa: CASRRDGVSNQPQHF

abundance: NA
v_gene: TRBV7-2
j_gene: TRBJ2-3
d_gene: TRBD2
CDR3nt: TGTGCCAGCAGCCTACGACTAGCGGGAAGGTTCTCAGATACGCAGTATTTT
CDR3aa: CASSLRLAGRFSDTQYF

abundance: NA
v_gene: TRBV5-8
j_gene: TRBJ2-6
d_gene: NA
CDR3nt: TGTGCCAGCAGCTTCCTTGTCGGGGCCAACGTCCTGACTTTC
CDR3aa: CASSFLVGANVLTF

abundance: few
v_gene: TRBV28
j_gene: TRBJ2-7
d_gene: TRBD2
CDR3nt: TGTGCCAGCACCGCCGGGACTAGAGGATACGAGCAGTACTTC
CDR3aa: CASTAGTRGYEQYF

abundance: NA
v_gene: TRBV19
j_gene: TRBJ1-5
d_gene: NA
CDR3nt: TGTGCCAGTAGCACCTTATCGGGCCCTAACGGAGAGCCCCAGCATTTT
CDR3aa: CASSTLSGPNGEPQHF

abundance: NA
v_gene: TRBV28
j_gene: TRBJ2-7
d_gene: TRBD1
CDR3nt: TGTGCCAGCAGCCATCCGGGACAGGGAGTTTCCGAGCAGTACTTC
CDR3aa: CASSHPGQGVSEQYF

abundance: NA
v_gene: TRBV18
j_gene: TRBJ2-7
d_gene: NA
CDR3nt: TGTGCCACCTCACCAGGACAGCGGGCCTACGAGCAGTACTTC
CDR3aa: CATSPGQRAYEQYF

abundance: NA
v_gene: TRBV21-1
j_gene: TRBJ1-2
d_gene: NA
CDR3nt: TGTGCCAGCAGCAAAGAAACAGGCAACTATGGCTACACCTTC
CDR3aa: CASSKETGNYGYTF

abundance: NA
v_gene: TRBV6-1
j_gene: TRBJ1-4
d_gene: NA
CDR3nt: TGTGCCAGCAGTGAGGGCGCAACTAATGAAAAACTGTTTTTT
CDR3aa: CASSEGATNEKLFF

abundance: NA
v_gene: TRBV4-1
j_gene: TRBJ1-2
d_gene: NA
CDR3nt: TGCGCCAGCAGCCAAGACAGGGTCGGGGGCTACACCTTC
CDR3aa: CASSQDRVGGYTF

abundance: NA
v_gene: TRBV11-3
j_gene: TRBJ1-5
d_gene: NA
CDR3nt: TGTGCCAGCAGCTTAGAGCGCAGGGAGGGCAATCAGCCCCAGCATTTT
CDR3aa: CASSLERREGNQPQHF

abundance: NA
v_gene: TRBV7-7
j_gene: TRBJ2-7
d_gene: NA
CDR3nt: TGTGCCAGCAGCCCCGGGGCTGGGCAAGGAGAGCAGTACTTC
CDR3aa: CASSPGAGQGEQYF

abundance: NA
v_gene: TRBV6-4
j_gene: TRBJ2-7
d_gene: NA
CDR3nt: TGTGCCAGCAGTAGGGTAAAGGAGGGCGCCTACGAGCAGTACTTC
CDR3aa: CASSRVKEGAYEQYF

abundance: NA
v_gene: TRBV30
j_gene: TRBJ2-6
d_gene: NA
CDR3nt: TGTGCCTGGATAGGTTCTGGGGCCAACGTCCTGACTTTC
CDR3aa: CAWIGSGANVLTF

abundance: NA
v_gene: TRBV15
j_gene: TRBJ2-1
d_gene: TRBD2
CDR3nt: TGTGCCACCAGCAGAGATATGGGACTAGCGGTCGACAATGAGCAGTTCTTC
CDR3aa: CATSRDMGLAVDNEQFF

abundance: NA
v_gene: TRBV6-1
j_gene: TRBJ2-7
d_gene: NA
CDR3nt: TGTGCCAGCAGTCACCGGGACCGAGTCTACGAGCAGTACTTC
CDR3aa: CASSHRDRVYEQYF

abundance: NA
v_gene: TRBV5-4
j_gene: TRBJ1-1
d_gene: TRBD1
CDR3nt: TGTGCCAGCAGCTCGGGACAGTCGAACACTGAAGCTTTCTTT
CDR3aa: CASSSGQSNTEAFF

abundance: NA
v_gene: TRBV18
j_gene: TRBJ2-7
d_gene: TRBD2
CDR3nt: TGTGCCAGCTCACCTATAGCGGGAGATGTCGAGCAGTACTTC
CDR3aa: CASSPIAGDVEQYF

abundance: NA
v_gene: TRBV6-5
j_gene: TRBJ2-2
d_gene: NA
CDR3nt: TGTGCCAGCAGTTACCTCGGGGAGCTGTTTTTT
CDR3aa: CASSYLGELFF

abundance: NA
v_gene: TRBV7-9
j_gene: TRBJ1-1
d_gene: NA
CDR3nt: TGTGCCAGCAGCTTAGTTTGGGACCAACCTAGCACTGAAGCTTTCTTT
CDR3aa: CASSLVWDQPSTEAFF

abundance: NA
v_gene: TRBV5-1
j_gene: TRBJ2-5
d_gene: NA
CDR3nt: TGCGCCAGCAGCTCCTCTACGACCCAGTACTTC
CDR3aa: CASSSSTTQYF

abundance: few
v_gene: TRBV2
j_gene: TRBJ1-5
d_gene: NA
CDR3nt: TGTGCCAGCAGTGAAAGGGACTCGGGACAGCCCCAGCATTTT
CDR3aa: CASSERDSGQPQHF

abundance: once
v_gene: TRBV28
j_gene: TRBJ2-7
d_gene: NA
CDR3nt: TGTGCCAGCAGTTCTCAAATAGCGCCCACGTCCTACGAGCAGTACTTC
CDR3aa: CASSSQIAPTSYEQYF

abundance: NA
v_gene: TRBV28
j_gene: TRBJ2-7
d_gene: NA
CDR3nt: TGTGCCAGCGCGGGGGCGCGGGAGCAGTACTTC
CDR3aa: CASAGAREQYF